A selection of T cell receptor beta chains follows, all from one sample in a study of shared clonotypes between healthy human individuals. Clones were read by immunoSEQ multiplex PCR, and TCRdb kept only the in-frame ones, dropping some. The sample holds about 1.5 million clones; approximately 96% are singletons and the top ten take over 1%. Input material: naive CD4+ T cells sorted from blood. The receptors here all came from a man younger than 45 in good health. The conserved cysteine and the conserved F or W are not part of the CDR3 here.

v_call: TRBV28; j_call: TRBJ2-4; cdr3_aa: ASSLVTMAKNIQY
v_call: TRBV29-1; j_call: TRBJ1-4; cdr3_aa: SGGDRVNEKLF
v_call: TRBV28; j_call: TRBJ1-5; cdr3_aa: ASSLLSGTGSNQPQH
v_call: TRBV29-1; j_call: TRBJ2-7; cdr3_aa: SVVWGDYEQY
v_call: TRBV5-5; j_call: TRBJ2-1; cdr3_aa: ASSPLAGNYNEQF
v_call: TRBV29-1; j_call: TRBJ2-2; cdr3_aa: SVEDGPFRNTGELF
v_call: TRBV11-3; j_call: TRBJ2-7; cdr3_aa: ASSPQGDSYEQY
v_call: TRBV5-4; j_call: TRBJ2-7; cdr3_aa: ASSLGARAYEQY
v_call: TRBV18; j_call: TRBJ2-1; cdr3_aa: ASSGRTGGAAGNEQF
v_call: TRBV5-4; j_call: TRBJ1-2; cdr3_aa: ASSYPGGGGYT
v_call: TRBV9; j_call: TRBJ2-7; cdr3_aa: ASSVGSGSYEQY
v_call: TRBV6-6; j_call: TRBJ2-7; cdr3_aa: ASSYSTGGSPEQY
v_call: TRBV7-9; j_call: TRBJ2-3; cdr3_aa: ASSATGVHAQY
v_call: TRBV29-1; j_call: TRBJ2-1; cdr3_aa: SSMGTGTSGRGINEQF
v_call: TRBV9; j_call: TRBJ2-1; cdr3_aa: ASSVTGTSGSYNEQF
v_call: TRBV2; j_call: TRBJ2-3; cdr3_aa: ASRTTSGRTIGTDTQY
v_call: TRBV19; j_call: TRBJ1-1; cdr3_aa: ASSIARGAAQAF
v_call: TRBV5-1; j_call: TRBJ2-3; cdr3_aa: ASSPGTPWIDTQY
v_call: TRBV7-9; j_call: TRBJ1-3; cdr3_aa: ASSLASSAAGNTIY
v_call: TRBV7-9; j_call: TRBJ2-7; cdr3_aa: ASSLDLAGEQY
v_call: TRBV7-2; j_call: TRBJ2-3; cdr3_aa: ASSFSWWSTDTQY
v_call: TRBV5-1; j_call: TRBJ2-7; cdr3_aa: ASSLDTPTYEQY
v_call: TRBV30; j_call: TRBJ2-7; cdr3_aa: AWSPPGQSKQY
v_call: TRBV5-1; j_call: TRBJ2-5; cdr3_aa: ASSFLPGQETQY